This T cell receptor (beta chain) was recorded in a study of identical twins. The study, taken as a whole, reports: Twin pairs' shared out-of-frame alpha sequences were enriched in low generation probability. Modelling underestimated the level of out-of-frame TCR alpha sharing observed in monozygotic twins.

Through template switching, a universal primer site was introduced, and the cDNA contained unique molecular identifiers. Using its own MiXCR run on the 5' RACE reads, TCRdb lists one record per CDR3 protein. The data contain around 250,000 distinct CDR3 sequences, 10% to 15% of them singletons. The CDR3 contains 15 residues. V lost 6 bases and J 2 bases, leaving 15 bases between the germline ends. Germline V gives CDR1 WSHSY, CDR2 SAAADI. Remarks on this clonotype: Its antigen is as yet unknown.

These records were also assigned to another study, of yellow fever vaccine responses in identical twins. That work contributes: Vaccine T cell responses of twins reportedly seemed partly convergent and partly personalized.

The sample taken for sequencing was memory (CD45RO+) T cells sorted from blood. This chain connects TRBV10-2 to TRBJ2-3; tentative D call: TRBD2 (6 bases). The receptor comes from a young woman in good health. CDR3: CASRSSDLNTDTQYF. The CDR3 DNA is TGCGCCAGCAGGTCTAGCGACCTAAACACAGATACGCAGTATTTT.